This entry is about one T cell receptor beta chain. What it recognizes is unknown. The germline V and J ends were trimmed by 0 bases and 6 bases, with 12 bases remaining between them. CDR1 is SQVTM, CDR2 ANQGSEA, per germline. The CDR3 runs 13 residues. These data come from a study of CD8+CD57+ T cells in acquired aplastic anemia. As for the study in general: Each DNA sample taken from sorted CD4+ and CD8+ cells came to 3 to 3.5 ug on average.

General study results and limits: There were approximately 27 CD8+ CDR3 sequences that occurred in both patients and controls.

Using genomic DNA as the template, TCR beta VDJ and CDR3 profiling was carried out. MiXCR was run by TCRdb on the reads, yielding one entry per CDR3 protein. Of 150,000 to 200,000 distinct CDR3 sequences in the sample, approximately 50% were seen once. Patients chosen for sequencing had CD8+CD57+ cells that had expanded, as shown by flow cytometry. This clonotype was obtained from a human donor with aplastic anemia. The chain is built from TRBV29-1 and TRBJ2-7; D unresolved. Sequencing was done on a sample of sorted CD4+, CD8+, or CD8+CD57+ T cells (not recorded which) from PBMCs. The CDR3 sequence: CSVEDLLVGEQYF. DNA of the CDR3: TGCAGCGTTGAAGATCTCCTGGTGGGCGAGCAGTACTTC.